This T cell receptor beta chain was recovered during a study of cytomegalovirus exposure and HLA in healthy donors. Study outcomes and limitations: Based on reports, TCR beta sequences accurately predicted HLA-A and HLA-B alleles for most subjects.

A remark on this clone: What it binds is not known.

This CDR3 has 14 residues. Researchers ran the PCR with 60 Vbeta and 13 Jbeta primers. Original processing methods: In a later analysis, roughly 86 million unique TCR beta chains included roughly 11 million shared by two or more donors. TCRdb's copy holds only in-frame clones and misses some; the assay was immunoSEQ multiplex PCR. V and J calls and clone size come straight from that table; D and trimming were deduced from the DNA. The table includes around 150,000 clones, more than 75% detected once. The sample comprised PBMCs. The sequence was obtained from a man aged 25-45 years in good health and CMV-seronegative. The chain uses TRBV21-1 and TRBJ2-1; TRBD1 reflects the table's D call only, with no check against the DNA. TRBV21-1 is a documented pseudogene. The CDR3 bases are TGTGCCAGCAGCAAGAGGGGGATCTGCAATGAGCAGTTCTTC. This codes for CASSKRGICNEQFF.